One and the same sample provided the 18 T cell receptor beta chains below, sequenced in a study of CD8 T cells in ankylosing spondylitis. TCRdb ran MiXCR on the 5' RACE reads and lists one entry per CDR3 protein. The profile shows hundreds of thousands of distinct CDR3 sequences, roughly 24% of them singletons. The sample consisted of blood, either unsorted or a sorted T cell fraction (not recorded which). The source of these receptors is a male donor with ankylosing spondylitis or in good health (not recorded which).

This clonotype was recorded a few times. V and J are TRBV20-1 and TRBJ2-7; TRBD1 agrees at 9 bases. There are 16 residues in the CDR3. The germline CDR1 and CDR2 sequences are DFQATT and SNEGSKA (reference sequence). V lost 0 bases to trimming and J lost 2 bases; unmatched junction nucleotides: 8. CDR3 loop: CSARDQRRQGAYEQYF. CDR3 bases: TGCAGTGCTAGAGACCAAAGGCGACAGGGGGCCTACGAGCAGTACTTC.

This chain uses TRBV29-1 with TRBJ2-1; the match to TRBD2 covers 13 bases. Germline CDR1 SQVTM, CDR2 ANQGSEA. This CDR3 has 16 residues. Unmatched junction bases numbered 7, after V lost 4 bases and J lost 4 bases. In nucleotides, the CDR3 is TGCAGCGTTGGTAGGACTAGCGGGGGCGATTACAATGAGCAGTTCTTC. It yields the protein CSVGRTSGGDYNEQFF.

V and J are TRBV27 and TRBJ1-6, with D uncertain. Trimming stripped 0 bases from V and 7 bases from J, with 10 bases between. Germline V gene lookup returns CDR1 MNHEY and CDR2 SMNVEV (reference sequence). The CDR3 consists of 15 residues. The CDR3 here is CASSLSPGVNSPLHF. CDR3 nucleotides: TGTGCCAGCAGTTTATCCCCCGGGGTCAATTCACCCCTCCACTTT.

This clonotype was observed at least ten times. The chain couples TRBV20-1 to TRBJ2-1, with D tentatively TRBD2 (5 bases). V was cut by 3 bases and J by 1 base, with 7 bases left in between. The germline V gene has CDR1 DFQATT and CDR2 SNEGSKA (reference sequence). The CDR3 consists of 13 residues. The CDR3 sequence: CSASGKSYNEQFF. As DNA, the CDR3 is TGCAGTGCTAGCGGGAAGTCCTACAATGAGCAGTTCTTC.

This chain joins TRBV24-1 and TRBJ2-1, with 12 bases identical to TRBD2. The germline gives CDR1 KGHDR, CDR2 SFDVKD. This CDR3 has 16 amino acids. V lost 4 bases and J lost 6; bases outside the gene matches: 6. CDR3 nucleotide sequence: TGTGCCACCAGTGACGCACTAGCGGGAGGTGGCAATGAGCAGTTCTTC. Amino acids: CATSDALAGGGNEQFF.

This clonotype was seen ten or more times. The V call is TRBV5-6, the J call TRBJ2-2, with D possibly matching TRBD2 (6 bases). The V gene lost 4 bases and the J gene lost 5 bases, with 18 bases spanning the gap. Per the germline V gene, CDR1 is SGHDT and CDR2 is YYEEEE. The CDR3 covers 16 residues. CDR3 nucleotides: TGTGCCAGCAGCCAGGAGGCCCTAGCGACTACCGGGGAGCTGTTTTTT. This encodes CASSQEALATTGELFF.

The table lists this clonotype with a few counts. The chain carries TRBV7-8 and TRBJ2-1; unclear D gene. The V end was cut by 2 bases, the J end by 6 bases, with 11 bases between. The CDR3 consists of 14 residues. CDR1 and CDR2 (germline): SGHVS, FQNEAQ. This chain's CDR3 is CASSLRVEINEQFF. The CDR3 bases are TGTGCCAGCAGCTTAAGGGTGGAGATCAATGAGCAGTTCTTC. Together with reference TRBV7-8 and TRBJ2-1, the CDR3 gives the full variable domain: GAGVSQSPRYKVAKRGQDVALRCDPISGHVSLFWYQQALGQGPEFLTYFQNEAQLDKSGLPSDRFFAERPEGSVSTLKIQRTQQEDSAVYLCASSLRVEINEQFFGPGTRLTVL.

This clonotype was seen a few times. The CDR3 here is CAGAGRLSDTQYF. As DNA, the CDR3 is TGTGCCGGGGCAGGGAGGCTCTCAGATACGCAGTATTTT. This chain uses TRBV4-2 with TRBJ2-3; TRBD2 is a possible D gene (6 bases). Trimming stripped 11 bases from V and 4 bases from J, with 16 bases between. Germline CDR1 LGHNA, CDR2 YNFKEQ. The CDR3 spans 13 residues.

There are many counts of this clonotype. This chain joins TRBV20-1 and TRBJ2-7; TRBD1 matches at 7 bases. Germline-derived CDR1 and CDR2 are DFQATT and SNEGSKA (reference sequence). Germline trimming cut 5 bases from V and 0 bases from J; bases unmatched to any gene: 4. The CDR3 contains 13 residues. CDR3 DNA sequence: TGCAGTGCTGGGGGACAGACCTCCTACGAGCAGTACTTC. Its translation is CSAGGQTSYEQYF.

In its sample, this clonotype was seen many times. The chain recombines TRBV6-1 with TRBJ2-7, with a weak D call TRBD1 (6 bases). The CDR3 is made up of 13 amino acids. Germline assignment: CDR1 MNHNS and CDR2 SASEGT. V was trimmed by 6 bases and J by 3 bases, leaving 12 bases between them. CDR3 residues: CASSPEGGYEQYF. CDR3 nucleotide sequence: TGTGCCAGCAGCCCAGAAGGGGGCTACGAGCAGTACTTC.

This clonotype was recorded at least ten times. The J gene is TRBJ1-4, the V gene TRBV6-1; TRBD1 aligns across 7 bases. CDR3 length: 15 amino acids. V lost 6 bases, J lost 7 bases, and 11 bases stayed unmatched. Germline assignment: CDR1 MNHNS and CDR2 SASEGT. The CDR3 is CASSALQGFGEKLFF. The CDR3, as DNA: TGTGCCAGCAGCGCATTACAGGGGTTCGGTGAAAAACTGTTTTTT.

This clonotype was detected ten times or more. The chain couples TRBV7-9 to TRBJ2-7; D not resolved. The ends were cut back, 5 bases at V and 6 bases at J, with 26 bases in the middle. Germline V CDR1 and CDR2: SEHNR, FQNEAQ (reference sequence). The CDR3 loop spans 17 amino acids. CDR3 region: CASSPHSRRVWLCEQYF. CDR3 coding DNA: TGTGCCAGCAGCCCCCACAGTCGAAGGGTTTGGCTATGCGAGCAGTACTTC.

The chain is built from TRBV7-2 and TRBJ2-5; D unresolved. Trimming shortened V by 6 bases and J by 0 bases, and 5 bases separated the two germline ends. In germline, CDR1 is SGHTA, CDR2 FQGNSA. There are 12 residues in the CDR3. The CDR3 loop is CASSIYQETQYF. The CDR3 DNA reads TGTGCCAGCAGTATCTACCAAGAGACCCAGTACTTC. Together with reference TRBV7-2 and TRBJ2-5, the CDR3 gives the full variable domain: GAGVSQSPSNKVTEKGKDVELRCDPISGHTALYWYRQSLGQGLEFLIYFQGNSAPDKSGLPSDRFSAERTGGSVSTLTIQRTQQEDSAVYLCASSIYQETQYFGPGTRLLVL.

This clonotype has at least ten counts. J is TRBJ2-3 and V is TRBV20-1, with 12 bases identical to TRBD2. CDR1 is DFQATT, CDR2 SNEGSKA, per germline (reference sequence). There are 17 residues in the CDR3. Trimming cost V 1 base and J 4 bases; bases outside gene matches: 9. The CDR3: CSARGELAGGSADTQYF. The CDR3 nucleotides read TGCAGTGCTAGAGGCGAACTAGCGGGAGGTAGCGCAGATACGCAGTATTTT.

In its sample, this clonotype was seen many times. V is TRBV4-1 and J is TRBJ2-3, with D uncertain. CDR3 size: 12 residues. The germline gives CDR1 MGHRA, CDR2 YSYEKL. V dropped 5 bases and J dropped 1 base, with 4 bases sitting between them. The CDR3, as DNA: TGCGCCAGCAGCTATGGCACAGATACGCAGTATTTT. Encoded protein: CASSYGTDTQYF.

V is TRBV12-3 or TRBV12-4 and J is TRBJ1-6; D remains unclear. The CDR3 is 12 residues long. Trimming pared 3 bases from V and 9 bases from J, leaving 6 bases between. The CDR3 loop reads CASSLRTSPLHF. CDR3 DNA sequence: TGTGCCAGCAGTTTGAGGACTTCACCCCTCCACTTT.

The chain carries TRBV20-1 and TRBJ2-7; a weak D match, TRBD2 (6 bases). Germline V gene sequence: CDR1 DFQATT, CDR2 SNEGSKA (reference sequence). Trimming removed 3 bases from V and 7 bases from J, with 16 bases in between. CDR3 length: 13 amino acids. The DNA of the CDR3 is TGCAGTGCTAGGTTTCGGGACTTTACGGAGCAGTACTTC. Translation: CSARFRDFTEQYF.

This clonotype was recorded many times. V and J are TRBV6-1 and TRBJ2-5; D is ambiguous. Trimming cost V 7 bases and J 4 bases, with 16 bases left between them. CDR1 is MNHNS, CDR2 SASEGT, per germline. The CDR3 extends over 14 amino acids. The CDR3 reads CASKAGFNGETQYF. DNA of the CDR3: TGTGCCAGCAAGGCAGGTTTTAACGGAGAGACCCAGTACTTC.